The clone carrying this T cell receptor beta chain was observed a few times. Its antigen is not identified. This record belongs to a study of T-cell memory formation after mild COVID-19. The overall study: TCR clusters were mostly confined to one donor each. Study-wide results and limits: Pre-infection memory showed some responding clones, and this suggested that cross-reactive memory joined. Clones that contracted clustered mainly in CM and EM if CD4+ and in EMRA if CD8+. Clones shrinking between day 15 and 85 showed a balanced CD4/CD8 split, and those that grew later tilted toward CD4+.

TCRdb called the 5' RACE reads again in MiXCR, with one record for every CDR3 protein. The sample contains 380,000 or so distinct CDR3 sequences, roughly an eighth of which appear only once. Sample: PBMCs or a T cell subset sorted from them (not recorded which). This clonotype was obtained from a man aged 18 to 35 who had mild COVID-19 (a few samples of this study predate the infection). Cell type and time point are not known.

CDR3 nucleotide sequence: TGTGCCAGCAGCGTTCCGGGACGGGACACTGAAGCTTTCTTT. This gives the protein CASSVPGRDTEAFF. The V call is TRBV7-9, the J call TRBJ1-1; TRBD1 might be the D (5 bases). The CDR3 has 14 amino acids. Trimming cost V 5 bases and J 3 bases, with 13 bases left between them. Germline V lookup: CDR1 SEHNR, CDR2 FQNEAQ (reference sequence).